One sample yielded the 15 T cell receptor beta chains listed below, sequenced in a study of CD8 T cells in Susac syndrome. Random-hexamer reverse transcription was applied to about 0.45 to 1 ug RNA. Using its own MiXCR run on the immunoSEQ multiplex PCR reads, TCRdb lists one record per CDR3 protein. The sample consists of about 300,000 distinct CDR3 sequences, about 88% of them appearing once. Sequenced: CD8+ T cells from PBMCs. These receptors were obtained from a human donor with multiple sclerosis.

This chain connects TRBV7-9 to TRBJ2-7; unclear D gene. The germline V gene has CDR1 SEHNR and CDR2 FQNEAQ (reference sequence). The V end lost 3 bases, the J end lost 5 bases, and 5 bases lay between the germline ends. The CDR3 has 11 amino acids. DNA of the CDR3: TGTGCCAGCAGCTTTGTGAACGAGCAGTACTTC. Translation: CASSFVNEQYF.

The CDR3, as DNA: TGTGCCACCACCGACGGGACAGGGAAGCAGTTCTTC. Its translation is CATTDGTGKQFF. The chain combines TRBV4-2 with TRBJ2-1; TRBD1 matches 9 bases. The CDR3 is 12 amino acids. CDR1 LGHNA and CDR2 YNFKEQ come from the germline V gene. After removal of 10 bases from V and 11 bases from J, the junction contained 9 bases not matched to a gene.

The CDR3 nucleotides read TGCAGCGTGAGGACAGGGGGCCCCTTAGGTGGCTACACCTTC. Residues: CSVRTGGPLGGYTF. V is TRBV29-1 and J is TRBJ1-2, with 11 bases identical to TRBD1. Trimming took 6 bases from V and 7 from J; bases not matched to a gene: 10. Germline lookup yields CDR1 SQVTM and CDR2 ANQGSEA. The length of the CDR3 is 14 residues.

The gene calls are TRBV6-7 and TRBJ2-1, with D unclear. TRBV6-7 is recorded as an ORF, its role being uncertain. The CDR3 contains 18 residues. Trimming removed 0 bases from V and 7 bases from J, with 22 bases in between. The CDR3 sequence: CASSYSLGTLPGGNEQFF. The CDR3 DNA reads TGTGCCAGCAGTTACTCGCTCGGTACGTTGCCGGGTGGGAATGAGCAGTTCTTC.

The V gene is TRBV20-1, the J gene TRBJ2-7; 7 bases match TRBD2. The CDR3 loop spans 13 amino acids. CDR1 and CDR2 from the germline V gene are DFQATT and SNEGSKA (reference sequence). The trim removed 6 bases at V and 3 bases at J, leaving 8 bases unmatched. The CDR3 DNA sequence: TGCAGTGCCCAACGGGAGGAGTTCTACGAGCAGTACTTC. Translating it yields CSAQREEFYEQYF.

The genes are TRBV30 and TRBJ2-5; D unresolved. Looked up from germline, CDR1 is GTSNPN and CDR2 is SVGIG (reference sequence). The V end was cut by 1 base, the J end by 5 bases, with 8 bases between. The CDR3 is made up of 12 amino acids. The CDR3 nucleotides read TGTGCCTGGAGTGCCCTCATGGAGACCCAGTACTTC. Amino acids: CAWSALMETQYF.

The rearrangement joins TRBV9 to TRBJ2-1, with D perhaps TRBD1 or TRBD2 (6 bases each). Trimming removed 9 bases at V and 5 bases at J, with 18 bases between. This CDR3 spans 14 amino acids. CDR1 and CDR2 from the germline V gene are SGDLS and YYNGEE. CDR3 residues: CATGAGDGDNEQFF. The CDR3 DNA sequence: TGTGCCACGGGGGCAGGCGATGGGGACAATGAGCAGTTCTTC. Using reference TRBV9 and TRBJ2-1 for the parts outside the CDR3, the full variable domain is DSGVTQTPKHLITATGQRVTLRCSPRSGDLSVYWYQQSLDQGLQFLIQYYNGEERAKGNILERFSAQQFPDLHSELNLSSLELGDSALYFCATGAGDGDNEQFFGPGTRLTVL.

The rearrangement links TRBV4-3 to TRBJ1-4, with D perhaps matching TRBD1 (6 bases). The CDR3 is 16 amino acids. Trimming pared 4 bases from V and 5 bases from J, leaving 17 bases between. Per the germline V gene, CDR1 is LGHNA and CDR2 is YSLEER. The chain's CDR3 is CASSPRGGSENEKLFF. The CDR3 coding sequence is TGCGCCAGCAGCCCGAGGGGGGGGTCCGAAAATGAAAAACTGTTTTTT.

V gene TRBV28 combines with J gene TRBJ2-7; D remains unclear. Germline loops: CDR1 MDHEN, CDR2 SYDVKM. Deletions cut 4 bases from V and 7 bases from J, with 11 bases between. The CDR3 sequence is 12 residues long. As DNA, the CDR3 is TGTGCCAGCAGTTCGTACTACTCGGAGCAGTACTTC. It specifies CASSSYYSEQYF. Full variable domain (missing parts from reference TRBV28 and TRBJ2-7): DVKVTQSSRYLVKRTGEKVFLECVQDMDHENMFWYRQDPGLGLRLIYFSYDVKMKEKGDIPEGYSVSREKKERFSLILESASTNQTSMYLCASSSYYSEQYFGPGTRLTVT.

The rearrangement joins TRBV27 to TRBJ2-4; D is undetermined. The CDR3 has 14 residues. In germline, CDR1 is MNHEY, CDR2 SMNVEV (reference sequence). V dropped 2 bases and J dropped 8 bases, with 13 bases sitting between them. CDR3 bases: TGTGCCAGCAGTTTACTCGGCCCGGCGGACATTCAGTACTTC. This codes for CASSLLGPADIQYF.

The V call is TRBV27, the J call TRBJ2-7; either TRBD1 or TRBD2 may fit D (6 bases each). Per the germline V gene, CDR1 is MNHEY and CDR2 is SMNVEV (reference sequence). V was trimmed by 3 bases and J by 2 bases, leaving 14 bases between them. There are 15 residues in the CDR3. CDR3 DNA: TGTGCCAGCAGTTTGTTAGGGGGGCGGGCCTACGAGCAGTACTTC. It encodes CASSLLGGRAYEQYF.

The rearrangement uses TRBV19 and TRBJ2-7; 7 nucleotides agree with TRBD2. V shed 3 bases and J 4 bases; nucleotides not matched to a gene: 6. The CDR3 consists of 14 residues. The germline CDR1 and CDR2 sequences are LNHDA and SQIVND (reference sequence). The CDR3 protein is CASSIGLVAYEQYF. The CDR3 nucleotides are TGTGCCAGTAGTATCGGACTAGTTGCGTACGAGCAGTACTTC.

This chain joins TRBV27 and TRBJ1-2; D is unclear. Trimming took 0 bases from V and 6 from J, leaving 20 bases between them. The CDR3 loop spans 17 amino acids. Germline V gives CDR1 MNHEY, CDR2 SMNVEV (reference sequence). The CDR3 here is CASSLSSVRERPDGYTF. The CDR3 DNA reads TGTGCCAGCAGTTTATCGTCGGTAAGAGAGCGACCGGATGGCTACACCTTC.

This clonotype was observed a single time. This chain connects TRBV15 to TRBJ2-3; 9 nucleotides line up with TRBD1. This CDR3 has 15 amino acids. Trimming removed 2 bases from V and 3 bases from J; junction bases left unmatched: 3. The germline V gene has CDR1 LNHNV and CDR2 YYDKDF (reference sequence). The CDR3 nucleotides are TGTGCCACCAGCAGACCGGGACAGGGAACAGATACGCAGTATTTT. The encoded protein is CATSRPGQGTDTQYF.

This rearrangement joins TRBV27 to TRBJ2-1, with D perhaps matching TRBD2 (5 bases). This CDR3 has 15 amino acids. Germline loops: CDR1 MNHEY, CDR2 SMNVEV (reference sequence). V was cut by 3 bases and J by 3 bases, with 12 bases left in between. The chain's CDR3 is CASSLGPEGYNEQFF. As DNA, the CDR3 is TGTGCCAGCAGTTTGGGCCCCGAGGGCTACAATGAGCAGTTCTTC.